This T cell receptor (beta chain) appears in the sequencing data of a study of blood T cell repertoires in COVID-19. Profiling relied on immunoSEQ multiplex PCR, and the TCRdb table lists in-frame clones only, not all of them. The data show about 170,000 clones, approximately 82% seen once. V was shortened by 0 bases and J by 8 bases, with 17 bases between the two germline ends. Germline CDR1 and CDR2: MNHEY and SMNVEV (reference sequence). The CDR3 is 16 amino acids. The chain recombines TRBV27 with TRBJ2-1, with D maybe TRBD2 (6 bases). The source of this sequence is a woman aged 40 to 55 with COVID-19, enrolled during active disease. Source material: peripheral blood. The chain's CDR3 is CASSLSGDLTTDEQFF. The CDR3, as DNA: TGTGCCAGCAGTTTATCGGGGGACTTGACAACGGATGAGCAGTTCTTC.